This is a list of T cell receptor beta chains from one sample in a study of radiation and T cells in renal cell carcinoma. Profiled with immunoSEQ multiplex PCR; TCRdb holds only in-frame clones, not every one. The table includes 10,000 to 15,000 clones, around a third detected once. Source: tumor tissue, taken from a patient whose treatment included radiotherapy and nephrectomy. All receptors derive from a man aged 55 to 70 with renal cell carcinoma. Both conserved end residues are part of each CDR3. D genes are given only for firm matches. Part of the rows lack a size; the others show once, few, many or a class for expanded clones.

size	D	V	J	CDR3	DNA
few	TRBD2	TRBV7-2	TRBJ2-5	CASSLVAGRQETQYF	TGTGCCAGCAGCTTAGTAGCGGGAAGACAAGAGACCCAGTACTTC
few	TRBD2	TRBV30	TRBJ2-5	CAWSVLAGEFGETQYF	TGTGCCTGGAGTGTCCTAGCGGGAGAATTCGGGGAGACCCAGTACTTC
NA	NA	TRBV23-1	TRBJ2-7	CASSHRILYEQYF	TGCGCCAGCAGTCATCGGATTCTTTACGAGCAGTACTTC
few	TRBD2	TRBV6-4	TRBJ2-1	CASSVGGSSYNEQFF	TGTGCCAGCAGTGTGGGCGGGAGCTCCTACAATGAGCAGTTCTTC
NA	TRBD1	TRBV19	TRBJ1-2	CASKGTGAGSYGYTF	TGTGCCAGTAAAGGAACAGGGGCCGGGAGCTATGGCTACACCTTC
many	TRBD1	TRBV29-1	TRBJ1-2	CSVGDRGSGYTF	TGCAGCGTTGGAGACAGGGGCTCTGGCTACACCTTC
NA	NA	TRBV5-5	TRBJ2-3	CASSLGRDDTQYF	TGTGCCAGCAGCTTGGGTAGGGACGATACGCAGTATTTT
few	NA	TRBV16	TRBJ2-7	CASSPKAGAYEQYF	TGTGCCAGCAGCCCGAAGGCAGGCGCCTACGAGCAGTACTTC
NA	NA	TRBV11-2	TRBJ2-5	CASSSYGKETQYF	TGTGCCAGCAGCTCTTATGGGAAAGAGACCCAGTACTTC
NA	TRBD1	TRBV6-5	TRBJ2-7	CASRRQGPYEQYF	TGTGCCAGCAGGAGACAGGGACCCTACGAGCAGTACTTC
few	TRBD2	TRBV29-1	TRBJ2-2	CSVIAGTGELFF	TGCAGCGTGATAGCGGGGACCGGGGAGCTGTTTTTT
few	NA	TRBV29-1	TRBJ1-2	CSVGQNYGYTF	TGCAGCGTTGGGCAGAACTATGGCTACACCTTC
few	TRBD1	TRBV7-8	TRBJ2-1	CASSYRDSLDEQFF	TGTGCCAGCAGCTACCGGGACAGCCTCGATGAGCAGTTCTTC
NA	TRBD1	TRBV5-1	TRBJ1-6	CASSGTDNSPLHF	TGCGCCAGCAGTGGGACAGATAATTCACCCCTCCACTTT
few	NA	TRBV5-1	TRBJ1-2	CASSLGTGNYGYTF	TGCGCCAGCAGCTTGGGTACTGGCAACTATGGCTACACCTTC
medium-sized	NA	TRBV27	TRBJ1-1	CASSSPTPGTEAFF	TGTGCCAGCAGTTCCCCGACGCCCGGCACTGAAGCTTTCTTT
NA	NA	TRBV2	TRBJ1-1	CASMRDILGTEAFF	TGTGCCAGCATGAGGGACATCCTGGGGACTGAAGCTTTCTTT
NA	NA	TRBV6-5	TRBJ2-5	CASSVETQYF	TGTGCCAGCAGCGTAGAGACCCAGTACTTC
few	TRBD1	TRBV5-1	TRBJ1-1	CASSLSLLGQGATEAFF	TGCGCCAGCAGCTTGTCCCTACTTGGTCAGGGGGCCACTGAAGCTTTCTTT
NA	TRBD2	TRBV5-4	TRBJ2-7	CASSLMRGGPYEQYF	TGTGCCAGCAGCTTAATGCGGGGGGGCCCCTACGAGCAGTACTTC
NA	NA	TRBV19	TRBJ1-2	CASSVQGSYGYTF	TGTGCCAGTAGTGTGCAGGGGAGCTATGGCTACACCTTC
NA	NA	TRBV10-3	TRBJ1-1	CAISESREAFF	TGTGCCATCAGTGAGTCCAGGGAAGCTTTCTTT
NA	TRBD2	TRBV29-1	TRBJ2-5	CSVEGPGGETQYF	TGCAGCGTTGAAGGCCCGGGAGGGGAGACCCAGTACTTC
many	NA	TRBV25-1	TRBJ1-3	CASSPAAGGNTIYF	TGTGCCAGCAGCCCAGCAGCAGGTGGAAACACCATATATTTT
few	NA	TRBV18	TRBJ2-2	CASSPGPGELFF	TGTGCCAGCTCACCAGGTCCCGGGGAGCTGTTTTTT
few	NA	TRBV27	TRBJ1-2	CATSGPGNYGYTF	TGTGCCACTTCCGGGCCTGGGAACTATGGCTACACCTTC
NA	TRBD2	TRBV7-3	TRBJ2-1	CASSPGTSGIVPYNEQFF	TGTGCCAGCAGCCCGGGGACTAGCGGGATAGTACCCTACAATGAGCAGTTCTTC
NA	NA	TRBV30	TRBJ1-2	CAWSAQDALYGYTF	TGTGCCTGGAGTGCCCAGGACGCTCTATATGGCTACACCTTC
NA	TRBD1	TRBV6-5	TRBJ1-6	CASSYSQGAGNSPLHF	TGTGCCAGCAGTTACTCCCAGGGGGCTGGGAATTCACCCCTCCACTTT
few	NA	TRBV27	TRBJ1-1	CASSWGADTEAFF	TGTGCCAGCAGTTGGGGGGCGGACACTGAAGCTTTCTTT
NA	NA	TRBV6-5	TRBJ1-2	CASSYSTGRDYGYTF	TGTGCCAGCAGTTACTCTACCGGCAGGGACTATGGCTACACCTTC
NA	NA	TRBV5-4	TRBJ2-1	CASSLDQGTHNEQFF	TGTGCCAGCAGCCTCGACCAGGGGACTCACAATGAGCAGTTCTTC
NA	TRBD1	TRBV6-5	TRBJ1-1	CASSGTGDPEAFF	TGTGCCAGCAGCGGGACAGGGGACCCTGAAGCTTTCTTT
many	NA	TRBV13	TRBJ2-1	CASSGGLKRSRTDEQFF	TGTGCCAGCAGCGGGGGACTGAAGCGGTCGAGGACGGATGAGCAGTTCTTC
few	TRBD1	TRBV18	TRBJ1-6	CASSPLGTGGDSPLHF	TGTGCCAGCTCACCCCTAGGGACAGGGGGTGATTCACCCCTCCACTTT
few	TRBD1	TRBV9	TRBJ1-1	CASSATGLEAFF	TGTGCCAGCAGCGCGACAGGGCTAGAAGCTTTCTTT
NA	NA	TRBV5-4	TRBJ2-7	CASGAGSYEQYF	TGTGCCTCTGGGGCAGGTTCCTACGAGCAGTACTTC
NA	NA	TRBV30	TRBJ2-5	CAWSGEGKTQYF	TGTGCCTGGAGTGGAGAGGGAAAGACCCAGTACTTC
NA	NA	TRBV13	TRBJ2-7	CASSSVGAYEQYF	TGTGCCAGCAGCTCCGTGGGAGCCTACGAGCAGTACTTC
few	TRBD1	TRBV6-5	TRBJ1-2	CASSTRQGVYGYTF	TGTGCCAGCAGCACCCGACAGGGTGTCTATGGCTACACCTTC
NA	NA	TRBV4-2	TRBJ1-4	CASSQGARVNEKLFF	TGTGCCAGCAGCCAAGGGGCCAGGGTAAATGAAAAACTGTTTTTT
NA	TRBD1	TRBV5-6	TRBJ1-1	CASSLVQGDTEAFF	TGTGCCAGCAGCTTGGTTCAGGGGGATACTGAAGCTTTCTTT
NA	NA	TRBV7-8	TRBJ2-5	CASRPGVGNLQETQYF	TGTGCCAGCAGACCCGGGGTGGGCAACCTCCAAGAGACCCAGTACTTC
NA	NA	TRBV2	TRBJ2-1	CASWSSYNEQFF	TGTGCCAGCTGGAGCTCCTACAATGAGCAGTTCTTC
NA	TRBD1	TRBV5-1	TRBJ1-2	CASSSVQGARLGAWEGYTF	TGCGCCAGCAGCTCCGTACAGGGGGCGCGTTTAGGCGCTTGGGAGGGCTACACCTTC
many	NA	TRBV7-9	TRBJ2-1	CASSLGGGNEQFF	TGTGCCAGCAGCTTAGGTGGGGGAAATGAGCAGTTCTTC